This T cell receptor (beta chain) was sequenced in a study of shared clonotypes between healthy human individuals. Study outcomes and limitations: Sampling was confined to blood; repertoires within tissues likely differ.

The method was immunoSEQ multiplex PCR; TCRdb's version includes in-frame clones alone and lacks a portion of them. The table has around 2.1 million clones, roughly 91% seen once. To note about this clone: Its antigen is currently unknown.

As defined, naive CD8 cells were CD45RO-negative and positively selected for CCR7, with terminally differentiated effector memory CD45RA+ cells excluded. V was clipped by 5 bases and J by 8 bases, with 12 bases between them. Looked up from germline, CDR1 is MNHEY and CDR2 is SMNVEV (reference sequence). The CDR3 has 12 amino acids. The chain recombines TRBV27 with TRBJ1-1; maybe TRBD1 (5 bases). The sample was naive CD8+ T cells from PBMCs. This receptor was taken from a young man in good health. Some clones in this sample may be carry-over from other donors' samples. The CDR3 DNA reads TGTGCCAGCAGTGCGCCGGGGGGAGAAGCTTTCTTT. This codes for CASSAPGGEAFF.